Sequencing of this T cell receptor (beta chain) was carried out in a study of monozygotic twins with inflammatory bowel disease (dated by TCRdb to 2018 to 2020). Background for the entire study: The full study comprised approximately 28 monozygotic twin pairs: nine German pairs (four IBD-concordant, five IBD-discordant) and 19 IBD-discordant Danish pairs. Each individual had, on average, about 151 000 unique TCRalpha sequences and 181 000 unique TCRbeta sequences available for analysis. Disease-associated traits were sought mainly through comparisons between IBD patients and their genetically identical healthy co-twins within discordant pairs. Summary of the overall study and its limitations: No single strong signal or clonotype linked to IBD turned up in the results, so the idea that one exists was not supported. Different T cell subtypes could not be distinguished in the analysis. Fewer clonotypes were shared with other individuals by IBD patients than by healthy twins, most markedly in patients showing signs of disease activity. Because patients were on differing immunosuppressive treatments, the repertoires may have picked up extra background noise and inter-individual variability. Measured by the inverse Simpson index, TCRbeta repertoire diversity was lower in IBD patients than in their healthy co-twins. Concordant and discordant twins showed no difference in repertoire similarity, possibly because of limited statistical power.

The library was made by 5' RACE. Each TCR library was prepared from 3,500 to 4,500 ng of total RNA. For each sample, cDNA synthesis was carried out in eight separate reactions using SMARTScribe reverse transcriptase. During cDNA synthesis, template switching introduced unique molecular identifiers that contained a 6-nucleotide sample barcode. TCRalpha and TCRbeta cDNA was amplified by two nested PCRs of approximately 17 and 9 cycles, with bead purification after each PCR. Before amplification, the cDNA was treated with uracil DNA-glycosylase and purified using the QIAquick PCR purification kit. The second PCR added Illumina TruSeq-compatible adapters along with sample-specific barcodes. Library quality and concentration were assessed using TapeStation and Qubit, and approximately 5 ng of each library was pooled. The pooled libraries were sequenced with 2 x 100 bp reads and custom sequencing primers on an Illumina HiSeq2500 single-index Rapid Run. Per the source publication's procedure: UMI-based consensus assembly with MiGEC version 1.2.6 was used to correct PCR and sequencing errors. MiXCR version 2.1.1 was used to carry out V(D)J alignment, clonotype assembly and CDR3 extraction. To normalise gene usage, clonotype sharing and MAIT/NKT TCR abundance, the top 1000, 10 000 and 20 000 clonotypes in each sample were analysed. Diversity was computed as the inverse Simpson index with the vegan R package after downsampling to 27 000 UMIs. Paired Mann-Whitney U tests on discordant twin pairs were used, with Benjamini-Hochberg multiple-testing correction. With the reads reprocessed by TCRdb, a single entry stands for each CDR3 protein sequence and no DNA is reported. The V and J calls follow TCRdb's processing rather than the paper's. The sample has about 380,000 distinct CDR3 sequences on record. The ten largest clonotypes hold 2.6% of the sample.

A roughly 2.5 ml peripheral blood sample was drawn into PAXgene tubes per donor and stored at -80°C. Without T cell sorting, total RNA was isolated from whole blood using the PAXgene blood miRNA kit on an automated QIAcube. Peripheral blood from monozygotic twin pairs concordant or discordant for inflammatory bowel disease was subjected to deep TCRalpha and TCRbeta repertoire profiling with unique molecular barcoding. Smoking habits were recorded for all twin pairs, with individuals classified as current, former or never smokers. Taken from cysteine to phenylalanine, the CDR3 has 13 residues. The DNA sequence is not available. Regarding this clonotype: Its antigen is not yet known.

Source material: blood. This clonotype was obtained from a human donor with ulcerative colitis or Crohn's disease, or a healthy co-twin of an affected twin (not recorded which). The chain is assembled from TRBV12-3 or TRBV12-4 and TRBJ1-2; TCRdb indicates TRBD1, and absent DNA this call remains unverified. The CDR3: CASSDRDRDGYTF.